What follows are 30 T cell receptor beta chains derived from one specimen sequenced in a study of OX40 agonist ivuxolimab in advanced cancers. Some clones are missing from TCRdb's copy, which holds only in-frame ones; the method was immunoSEQ multiplex PCR. The sample includes 45,000 to 60,000 clones, 82% of them seen just once. The specimen comprised CD4+ or CD8+ T cells sorted from blood, sampled in a trial of the OX40 agonist ivuxolimab. These receptors all come from an adult with an advanced solid tumor such as melanoma, head and neck, liver or kidney cancer.

V is TRBV30 and J is TRBJ2-5, with D tentatively TRBD1 (6 bases). The CDR3 length is 13 residues. From germline, CDR1 is GTSNPN and CDR2 SVGIG (reference sequence). V shed 2 bases and J shed 4 bases, with 11 bases lying between them. In nucleotides, the CDR3 is TGTGCCTGGAGTCAGGGGCGCCGAGAGACCCAGTACTTC. It translates to CAWSQGRRETQYF.

This chain joins TRBV7-2 and TRBJ2-4; D may correspond to TRBD1 or TRBD2 (5 bases each). The CDR3 loop spans 13 amino acids. Between the trimmed V and J ends, which lost 5 bases and 8 bases, there was a span of 13 bases. Germline V gives CDR1 SGHTA, CDR2 FQGNSA. CDR3 amino acids: CASSPTGTDIQYF. The CDR3 DNA is TGTGCCAGCAGCCCGACGGGGACGGACATTCAGTACTTC.

The chain couples TRBV28 to TRBJ1-1; no definite D call. Germline values: CDR1 MDHEN, CDR2 SYDVKM. CDR3 size: 11 residues. Trimming took off 3 bases at V and 4 bases at J, with 3 bases between the two ends. CDR3 region: CASSLTTEAFF. The DNA of the CDR3 is TGTGCCAGCAGTTTGACCACTGAAGCTTTCTTT.

The chain uses TRBV30 and TRBJ2-3; D not certain. The CDR3 loop spans 14 amino acids. V lost 4 bases and J lost 6, with 17 bases in between. The germline V gene encodes CDR1 GTSNPN and CDR2 SVGIG (reference sequence). In DNA, the CDR3 is TGTGCCTGGAAAGGTACCTCTAGTGGGGATACGCAGTATTTT. The encoded protein is CAWKGTSSGDTQYF.

The gene calls are TRBV30 and TRBJ1-5, with D possibly being TRBD1 (6 bases). Looked up from germline, CDR1 is GTSNPN and CDR2 is SVGIG (reference sequence). V lost 0 bases, J lost 4 bases, and 7 bases lay in between. The CDR3 sequence is 13 residues long. This chain's CDR3 is CAWSVGGNQPQHF. Written as DNA, the CDR3 is TGTGCCTGGAGTGTAGGGGGGAATCAGCCCCAGCATTTT.

V and J are TRBV11-2 and TRBJ2-1; no clear D. CDR3 size: 18 residues. CDR1 is SGHAT, CDR2 FQNNGV, per germline. V gave up 0 bases and J gave up 0 bases, with 15 bases separating them. The CDR3 region has the DNA TGTGCCAGCAGCTTAGATCCTCCCCACCCGGACTCCTACAATGAGCAGTTCTTC. Encoded protein: CASSLDPPHPDSYNEQFF.

This chain uses TRBV7-8 with TRBJ1-2; TRBD1 might be the D (6 bases). V gave up 5 bases and J gave up 4 bases, with 17 bases separating them. The CDR3 has 15 amino acids. Germline CDR1 is SGHVS and CDR2 is FQNEAQ. This CDR3 reads CASSLTRTALYGYTF. The CDR3 nucleotides are TGTGCCAGCAGCCTAACTCGGACAGCCCTCTATGGCTACACCTTC. The variable domain in full, completed from reference TRBV7-8 and TRBJ1-2, reads GAGVSQSPRYKVAKRGQDVALRCDPISGHVSLFWYQQALGQGPEFLTYFQNEAQLDKSGLPSDRFFAERPEGSVSTLKIQRTQQEDSAVYLCASSLTRTALYGYTFGSGTRLTVV.

The chain links TRBV2 to TRBJ2-2; 9 bases agree with TRBD1. CDR1 and CDR2 (germline): SNHLY, FYNNEI. V was pared by 5 bases and J by 0 bases, with 10 bases of the junction left unmatched. CDR3 length: 18 amino acids. The DNA of the CDR3 is TGTGCCAGCAGTTTAATCGGGACAGGGTTATCGAACACCGGGGAGCTGTTTTTT. This encodes CASSLIGTGLSNTGELFF.

Comments on this clone: The germline gene is not matched at one end of the junction; a read error may be the cause. V gene TRBV7-9 combines with J gene TRBJ2-5; TRBD2 aligns across 12 bases. This CDR3 spans 13 amino acids. Germline V lookup: CDR1 SEHNR, CDR2 FQNEAQ (reference sequence). CDR3 DNA: TGTGCCAGCAGCTTATCACTAGCGGGGGGCCCCGACTTC. Protein product: CASSLSLAGGPDF.

V usage is TRBV9 and J usage is TRBJ1-1, with D maybe TRBD1 (5 bases). V dropped 0 bases and J dropped 4 bases, with 10 bases sitting between them. Per germline, CDR1 SGDLS and CDR2 YYNGEE. The CDR3 runs to 14 residues. The CDR3 bases are TGTGCCAGCAGCGTAGAGCCTGGGGGCACTGAAGCTTTCTTT. Translation gives CASSVEPGGTEAFF.

The chain combines TRBV4-1 with TRBJ2-3; D is unresolved. Germline V gene data show CDR1 as MGHRA and CDR2 as YSYEKL. This CDR3 spans 13 amino acids. V was clipped by 3 bases and J by 4 bases, with 8 bases between them. CDR3 loop: CASSHIDPDTQYF. The DNA for the CDR3 is TGCGCCAGCAGCCATATAGACCCAGATACGCAGTATTTT.

The chain couples TRBV5-4 to TRBJ1-2; 10 nucleotides match TRBD1. Germline trimming cut 4 bases from V and 1 base from J; bases unmatched to any gene: 4. Germline V gives CDR1 SGHNT, CDR2 YYREEE (reference sequence). The CDR3 spans 15 residues. The CDR3 DNA sequence: TGTGCCAGCAGCAGGACAGGGGGTGGTAACTATGGCTACACCTTC. Encoded protein: CASSRTGGGNYGYTF.

This rearrangement joins TRBV18 to TRBJ1-5; a weak D match, TRBD1 (6 bases). Trimming took off 2 bases at V and 0 bases at J, with 8 bases between the two ends. Germline loops: CDR1 KGHSH, CDR2 LQKENI. The CDR3 covers 15 residues. The CDR3 sequence: CASSPTGSSNQPQHF. The CDR3 nucleotides are TGTGCCAGCTCACCAACAGGGAGTAGCAATCAGCCCCAGCATTTT. The full variable domain, with the rest looked up from reference TRBV18 and TRBJ1-5, is NAGVMQNPRHLVRRRGQEARLRCSPMKGHSHVYWYRQLPEEGLKFMVYLQKENIIDESGMPKERFSAEFPKEGPSILRIQQVVRGDSAAYFCASSPTGSSNQPQHFGDGTRLSIL.

This rearrangement joins TRBV7-2 to TRBJ2-5, with D possibly called TRBD1 or TRBD2 (5 bases each). CDR1 is SGHTA and CDR2 is FQGNSA in the germline V gene. The CDR3 is 15 residues long. Trimming pared 2 bases from V and 4 bases from J, leaving 14 bases between. Written as DNA, the CDR3 is TGTGCCAGCAGCTTAAGGGGAACTAGGCCAGAGACCCAGTACTTC. This sequence encodes CASSLRGTRPETQYF.

This chain connects TRBV18 to TRBJ1-6; unclear D gene. CDR1 is KGHSH, CDR2 LQKENI, per germline. There are 15 residues in the CDR3. With 3 bases removed from V and 10 bases from J, the gap between germline ends came to 16 bases. The chain's CDR3 is CASSPNGYNRSPLHF. As DNA, the CDR3 is TGTGCCAGCTCACCTAATGGATATAATCGCTCACCCCTCCACTTT.

The rearrangement links TRBV7-2 to TRBJ1-5; 8 bases map to TRBD1. V shed 4 bases, J shed 5 bases, and the junction held 4 bases outside the gene matches. Looked up from germline, CDR1 is SGHTA and CDR2 is FQGNSA. The CDR3 consists of 14 residues. The CDR3 here is CASSWTGRDQPQHF. DNA for the CDR3: TGTGCCAGCAGCTGGACAGGGAGGGATCAGCCCCAGCATTTT.

The chain uses TRBV4-1 and TRBJ1-2; 7 bases line up with TRBD1. This CDR3 is 15 amino acids long. Germline V gene data show CDR1 as MGHRA and CDR2 as YSYEKL. Trimming cost V 0 bases and J 8 bases; bases outside gene matches: 9. The CDR3: CASSQDYRGLWGYTF. The CDR3 region has the DNA TGCGCCAGCAGCCAAGATTACAGGGGCCTGTGGGGCTACACCTTC.

This clone was seen only a few times. This chain uses TRBV11-3 with TRBJ2-7, with 7 bases fitting TRBD1. The trim removed 5 bases at V and 6 bases at J, leaving 13 bases unmatched. Germline V lookup: CDR1 SGHNT, CDR2 YENEEA. CDR3 length: 15 amino acids. The CDR3 DNA follows: TGTGCCAGCAGCCGTGCCAGTCCGAGGACAGGCGAGCAGTACTTC. Translating it yields CASSRASPRTGEQYF.

The chain joins TRBV7-3 to TRBJ2-3; 14 bases agree with TRBD2. CDR3 length: 19 amino acids. Trimming removed 1 base from V and 6 bases from J; junction bases left unmatched: 12. Germline values: CDR1 SGHTA, CDR2 FQGTGA. The CDR3 region is CASSLKGGQGTSGSDTQYF. CDR3 bases: TGTGCCAGCAGCTTAAAAGGGGGTCAAGGGACTAGCGGGAGCGATACGCAGTATTTT.

The chain recombines TRBV9 with TRBJ2-2, with TRBD1 identical over 9 bases. Trimming cost V 6 bases and J 6 bases; bases outside gene matches: 9. Germline values: CDR1 SGDLS, CDR2 YYNGEE. The CDR3 consists of 15 residues. CDR3 loop: CASNQGQGRSGELFF. CDR3 DNA: TGTGCCAGCAATCAAGGACAGGGGAGGTCCGGGGAGCTGTTTTTT.

V and J are TRBV19 and TRBJ1-1; D gene uncertain. V lost 4 bases to trimming and J lost 2 bases, with 5 bases between them. CDR1 LNHDA and CDR2 SQIVND come from the germline V gene (reference sequence). The CDR3 runs to 12 residues. As DNA, the CDR3 is TGTGCCAGTAGTACCGGAAACACTGAAGCTTTCTTT. It encodes CASSTGNTEAFF.

This clone was observed a handful of times. This chain connects TRBV2 to TRBJ1-6, with D uncertain. The germline V gene encodes CDR1 SNHLY and CDR2 FYNNEI. CDR3 size: 14 residues. V was trimmed by 6 bases and J by 7 bases, leaving 13 bases between them. CDR3 sequence: CASRASGPNSPLHF. The CDR3 coding sequence is TGTGCCAGCAGGGCCAGTGGGCCAAATTCACCCCTCCACTTT. Together with reference TRBV2 and TRBJ1-6, the CDR3 gives the full variable domain: EPEVTQTPSHQVTQMGQEVILRCVPISNHLYFYWYRQILGQKVEFLVSFYNNEISEKSEIFDDQFSVERPDGSNFTLKIRSTKLEDSAMYFCASRASGPNSPLHFGNGTRLTVT.

The chain joins TRBV6-1 to TRBJ2-2; no clear D gene. CDR3 length: 14 residues. Germline V gives CDR1 MNHNS, CDR2 SASEGT. Trimming removed 8 bases at V and 0 bases at J, with 10 bases between. The CDR3: CASPTSSNTGELFF. CDR3 sequence (DNA): TGTGCCAGCCCGACGTCCTCGAACACCGGGGAGCTGTTTTTT.

In nucleotides, the CDR3 is TGTGCCAGCAGTCAGCGCTATAATGAAAAACTGTTTTTT. This translates into CASSQRYNEKLFF. The rearrangement joins TRBV7-6 to TRBJ1-4; the D is unclear. V shed 6 bases and J shed 4 bases, with 9 bases lying between them. There are 13 residues in the CDR3. CDR1 and CDR2 from the germline V gene are SGHVS and FNYEAQ.

The chain links TRBV7-8 to TRBJ1-1; 7 bases match TRBD1. V was pared by 5 bases and J by 4 bases, with 7 bases of the junction left unmatched. Germline values: CDR1 SGHVS, CDR2 FQNEAQ. This CDR3 has 14 amino acids. CDR3 bases: TGTGCCAGCAGCCGGTTAACAGGGGCCACTGAAGCTTTCTTT. This codes for CASSRLTGATEAFF.

V and J are TRBV6-5 and TRBJ1-1; D unclear. CDR3 length equals 16 residues. Trimming stripped 2 bases from V and 3 bases from J, with 16 bases between. Germline V gene sequence: CDR1 MNHEY, CDR2 SVGAGI. CDR3 residues: CASSYVSGSGDTEAFF. CDR3 coding DNA: TGTGCCAGCAGTTACGTTTCGGGGTCCGGAGACACTGAAGCTTTCTTT.

The V and J genes are TRBV21-1 and TRBJ1-3. TRBV21-1 is a pseudogene segment. The length of the CDR3 is 16 residues. CDR3: CASSTGGGLLGNTIYF. The DNA for the CDR3 is TGTGCCAGCAGCACAGGGGGGGGGCTCCTCGGAAACACCATATATTTT.

The rearrangement links TRBV2 to TRBJ1-6, with D hard to call. The CDR3 is made up of 14 amino acids. CDR1 is SNHLY, CDR2 FYNNEI, per germline. V was shortened by 8 bases and J by 8 bases, with 16 bases between the two germline ends. CDR3: CASRRSARDSPLHF. CDR3 coding DNA: TGTGCCAGCCGTCGGTCGGCAAGAGATTCACCCCTCCACTTT.

The genes are TRBV6-5 and TRBJ1-3, with D possibly matching TRBD1 (6 bases). Germline CDR1 MNHEY, CDR2 SVGAGI. The ends were cut back, 8 bases at V and 0 bases at J, with 14 bases in the middle. The CDR3 spans 15 residues. Here the CDR3 DNA reads TGTGCCAGCGGACAAGGGGGAACCTCTGGAAACACCATATATTTT. It translates to CASGQGGTSGNTIYF.

The chain links TRBV19 to TRBJ2-5, with 12 bases that match TRBD2. The CDR3 runs 15 residues. The germline V gene has CDR1 LNHDA and CDR2 SQIVND (reference sequence). Trimming cost V 6 bases and J 5 bases; bases outside gene matches: 7. The DNA for the CDR3 is TGTGCCAGTAGGGCTAGCGGGAGGGCTGGGGAGACCCAGTACTTC. It yields the protein CASRASGRAGETQYF.